Listed here are 27 T cell receptor beta chains from one sample, sequenced in a study of blood T cell repertoires in COVID-19. The protocol was immunoSEQ multiplex PCR, while the TCRdb copy is restricted to in-frame clones and leaves out a portion. Among some 140,000 clones listed, 70% to 85% were seen once. Input material: PBMCs or T cells enriched from blood (not recorded which). Every receptor here comes from a man in his forties or fifties who had recovered from COVID-19.

Details on this clone: The junction departs from the called germline gene at one end, perhaps through a read error. The chain links TRBV7-9 to TRBJ1-2; D unclear. The CDR3 length is 9 residues. Germline loops: CDR1 SEHNR, CDR2 FQNEAQ (reference sequence). The CDR3 loop reads CASSLTSGF. In nucleotides, the CDR3 is TGTGCCAGCAGCTTAACCTCGGGCTTC.

The chain employs TRBV6-5 and TRBJ1-3; D remains ambiguous. Germline V gene sequence: CDR1 MNHEY, CDR2 SVGAGI. The CDR3 spans 14 residues. With 7 bases removed from V and 2 bases from J, the gap between germline ends came to 12 bases. As DNA, the CDR3 is TGTGCCAGCAATCCAATTACAGCTGGAAACACCATATATTTT. The encoded protein is CASNPITAGNTIYF.

Only one count was recorded for this clone. The gene calls are TRBV4-3 and TRBJ2-1; no clear D gene. CDR3 length: 16 amino acids. V lost 4 bases and J 1 base, leaving 14 bases between the germline ends. Per the germline V gene, CDR1 is LGHNA and CDR2 is YSLEER. The CDR3 here is CASSRRRELSYNEQFF. The CDR3 DNA reads TGCGCCAGCAGCCGACGGAGAGAGCTATCCTACAATGAGCAGTTCTTC.

The chain carries TRBV5-5 and TRBJ1-6; TRBD1 agrees at 8 bases. V trimming: 4 bases; J trimming: 5 bases; junction bases outside the gene matches: 5. Germline values: CDR1 SGHKS, CDR2 YYEKEE (reference sequence). This CDR3 region has 15 residues. This chain's CDR3 is CASSRRGLDNSPLHF. The CDR3 DNA follows: TGTGCCAGCAGCCGCAGGGGGCTTGATAATTCACCCCTCCACTTT.

The chain has TRBV6-5 and TRBJ1-3; D gene uncertain. The germline V gene encodes CDR1 MNHEY and CDR2 SVGAGI. The CDR3 is made up of 15 amino acids. V lost 0 bases and J lost 0, with 6 bases in between. The CDR3 here is CASSYSEGSGNTIYF. The CDR3 nucleotides read TGTGCCAGCAGTTACTCGGAGGGCTCTGGAAACACCATATATTTT.

There are a few counts of this clone. The CDR3 reads CATSARQGANTEAFF. For the CDR3, the DNA is TGTGCCACCAGCGCACGACAGGGGGCGAACACTGAAGCTTTCTTT. This chain joins TRBV15 and TRBJ1-1; 10 bases are a match to TRBD1. The germline gives CDR1 LNHNV, CDR2 YYDKDF (reference sequence). The CDR3 totals 15 residues. J gave up 1 base and V 5 bases, and 4 bases lay outside the gene matches.

The genes are TRBV19 and TRBJ2-5; TRBD1 matches at 8 bases. The CDR3 is 14 amino acids. In germline, CDR1 is LNHDA, CDR2 SQIVND (reference sequence). Trimming took 10 bases from V and 4 from J; bases not matched to a gene: 11. CDR3 loop: CATSRAGGRETQYF. The CDR3 DNA is TGTGCCACCTCACGAGCAGGGGGCAGAGAGACCCAGTACTTC.

The CDR3 region is CARRGQKSPLHF. DNA of the CDR3: TGTGCCAGAAGAGGACAGAAGTCACCCCTCCACTTT. The V call is TRBV2, the J call TRBJ1-6; D perhaps matches TRBD1 (6 bases). This CDR3 spans 12 amino acids. Between the trimmed V and J ends, which lost 9 bases and 10 bases, there was a span of 13 bases. The V gene's germline CDR1 is SNHLY and CDR2 FYNNEI.

This clone was observed a single time. The CDR3 sequence is CASSFRVGGGGTGELFF. CDR3 coding DNA: TGTGCCAGCAGTTTTCGGGTAGGGGGCGGCGGCACCGGGGAGCTGTTTTTT. This chain uses TRBV27 with TRBJ2-2; the match to TRBD1 covers 7 bases. The CDR3 has 17 amino acids. The germline V gene has CDR1 MNHEY and CDR2 SMNVEV (reference sequence). Trimming at V came to 3 bases and at J to 4 bases, leaving 11 bases not matched to a gene.

The V and J genes are TRBV4-1 and TRBJ2-5, with a weak D call TRBD1 (6 bases). The V gene lost 1 base and the J gene lost 0 bases, with 15 bases spanning the gap. This CDR3 has 17 amino acids. Germline V CDR1 and CDR2: MGHRA, YSYEKL. CDR3 in amino acids: CASSQVFGQPYQETQYF. Written as DNA, the CDR3 is TGCGCCAGCAGCCAAGTCTTCGGACAGCCCTACCAAGAGACCCAGTACTTC.

The chain employs TRBV3-1 (or the pseudogene TRBV3-2) and TRBJ1-4; 11 bases are shared with TRBD1. Germline values: CDR1 LGHDT, CDR2 YNNKEL (reference sequence). CDR3 length equals 15 residues. The V and J ends lost 4 bases and 7 bases, in that order; junction bases with no gene match: 5. The CDR3, as DNA: TGTGCCAGCAGCCGTAGGACAGGGGGCGGTGAAAAACTGTTTTTT. It encodes CASSRRTGGGEKLFF.

CDR3 amino acids: CASSSPDSANEQFF. In DNA, the CDR3 is TGCGCCAGCAGCTCCCCTGACAGCGCAAATGAGCAGTTCTTC. The rearrangement links TRBV5-1 to TRBJ2-1, with TRBD1 as a possible D gene (5 bases). Germline assignment: CDR1 SGHRS and CDR2 YFSETQ. The CDR3 totals 14 residues. The V end lost 3 bases, the J end lost 7 bases, and 14 bases lay between the germline ends.

The chain joins TRBV2 to TRBJ2-5, with 10 bases identical to TRBD2. CDR3 length: 15 amino acids. Germline V CDR1 and CDR2: SNHLY, FYNNEI. The V segment lost 6 bases and the J segment 4 bases; nucleotides outside the gene matches: 8. CDR3 nucleotides: TGTGCCAGCAGGAGGAGCGGGGGGGCCCCAGAGACCCAGTACTTC. As protein: CASRRSGGAPETQYF. The full variable domain, its missing parts supplied by reference TRBV2 and TRBJ2-5, is EPEVTQTPSHQVTQMGQEVILRCVPISNHLYFYWYRQILGQKVEFLVSFYNNEISEKSEIFDDQFSVERPDGSNFTLKIRSTKLEDSAMYFCASRRSGGAPETQYFGPGTRLLVL.

The chain recombines TRBV28 with TRBJ1-1; 9 bases are a match to TRBD1. Per the germline V gene, CDR1 is MDHEN and CDR2 is SYDVKM. CDR3 size: 16 residues. The V segment lost 5 bases and the J segment 5 bases; nucleotides outside the gene matches: 12. The CDR3 region has the DNA TGTGCCAGCAGTCCCCACAGGGGGCGCTTTATAACTGAAGCTTTCTTT. Protein product: CASSPHRGRFITEAFF.

The chain uses TRBV7-2 and TRBJ1-5, with 9 bases fitting TRBD1. Losses at the gene ends were 3 bases for V and 1 base for J; bases not matched to a gene: 4. Germline CDR1 is SGHTA and CDR2 is FQGNSA. There are 16 residues in the CDR3. The CDR3 region is CASSFTTGGSNQPQHF. CDR3 DNA sequence: TGTGCCAGCAGCTTTACGACAGGGGGAAGCAATCAGCCCCAGCATTTT.

The chain carries TRBV5-1 and TRBJ2-4; 7 nucleotides agree with TRBD1. The germline gives CDR1 SGHRS, CDR2 YFSETQ. J was trimmed by 0 bases and V by 1 base; bases with no gene match: 7. This CDR3 is 17 amino acids long. The CDR3 DNA is TGCGCCAGCAGCTTGTTACCCGGGACAGAAGCCAAAAACATTCAGTACTTC. As protein: CASSLLPGTEAKNIQYF.

The rearrangement joins TRBV7-9 to TRBJ1-5, with a tentative D call TRBD1 (6 bases). Looked up from germline, CDR1 is SEHNR and CDR2 is FQNEAQ (reference sequence). CDR3 size: 15 residues. The V end lost 5 bases, the J end lost 2 bases, and 13 bases lay between the germline ends. The CDR3 region is CASSLAGAGNQPQHF. For the CDR3, the DNA is TGTGCCAGCAGCCTCGCGGGGGCAGGCAATCAGCCCCAGCATTTT.

The gene calls are TRBV30 and TRBJ2-2, with 11 bases matching TRBD2. This CDR3 comprises 15 residues. Germline V CDR1 and CDR2: GTSNPN, SVGIG (reference sequence). Trimming at V came to 7 bases and at J to 3 bases, leaving 7 bases not matched to a gene. The CDR3 protein is CASNLAGGHTGELFF. The CDR3, as DNA: TGTGCCTCCAACCTAGCGGGGGGACACACCGGGGAGCTGTTTTTT.

The chain is built from TRBV5-6 and TRBJ1-2, with TRBD1 as a possible D gene (6 bases). Between the trimmed V and J ends, which lost 7 bases and 2 bases, there was a span of 15 bases. The germline V gene has CDR1 SGHDT and CDR2 YYEEEE. The CDR3 loop spans 14 amino acids. The CDR3: CASAREGGNYGYTF. DNA of the CDR3: TGTGCCAGCGCCCGGGAGGGGGGCAACTATGGCTACACCTTC. Using reference TRBV5-6 and TRBJ1-2 for the parts outside the CDR3, the full variable domain is DAGVTQSPTHLIKTRGQQVTLRCSPKSGHDTVSWYQQALGQGPQFIFQYYEEEERQRGNFPDRFSGHQFPNYSSELNVNALLLGDSALYLCASAREGGNYGYTFGSGTRLTVV.

This chain connects TRBV28 to TRBJ1-4, with 7 bases aligning to TRBD1. This CDR3 is 16 amino acids long. The V and J ends lost 2 bases and 8 bases, in that order; junction bases with no gene match: 11. Germline lookup yields CDR1 MDHEN and CDR2 SYDVKM. This CDR3 is CASSLVGGGVVEKLFF. The CDR3 DNA follows: TGTGCCAGCAGTTTAGTAGGGGGCGGAGTTGTCGAAAAACTGTTTTTT.

The chain carries TRBV2 and TRBJ2-3; tentative D call: TRBD1 (6 bases). The CDR3 covers 14 residues. The germline V and J ends were trimmed by 3 bases and 4 bases, with 11 bases remaining between them. The germline gives CDR1 SNHLY, CDR2 FYNNEI. The CDR3 here is CASSDPQGADTQYF. The DNA of the CDR3 is TGTGCCAGCAGTGACCCACAGGGAGCAGATACGCAGTATTTT.

The chain recombines TRBV5-1 with TRBJ2-5; D might be TRBD1 (5 bases). Germline assignment: CDR1 SGHRS and CDR2 YFSETQ. The length of the CDR3 is 14 residues. Trimming pared 0 bases from V and 2 bases from J, leaving 8 bases between. CDR3 protein: CASSLGRDQETQYF. In nucleotides, the CDR3 is TGCGCCAGCAGCTTGGGCAGGGATCAAGAGACCCAGTACTTC.

The rearrangement uses TRBV7-3 and TRBJ2-2, with a weak D call TRBD1 (5 bases). V was pared by 0 bases and J by 9 bases, with 11 bases between. The germline CDR1 and CDR2 sequences are SGHTA and FQGTGA. The CDR3 contains 14 residues. CDR3 sequence reads: CASSLTTDRRELFF. CDR3 DNA sequence: TGTGCCAGCAGCTTAACGACAGACCGAAGGGAGCTGTTTTTT.

The chain uses TRBV7-3 and TRBJ2-5; D perhaps matches TRBD1 (5 bases). Germline CDR1 is SGHTA and CDR2 is FQGTGA. The length of the CDR3 is 13 residues. V dropped 5 bases and J dropped 5 bases, with 12 bases sitting between them. CDR3: CASSPQVQETQYF. CDR3 coding DNA: TGTGCCAGCAGCCCACAGGTTCAGGAGACCCAGTACTTC.

The rearrangement links TRBV7-9 to TRBJ1-3; a weak D match, TRBD1 (6 bases). The CDR3 contains 17 residues. Trimming took off 0 bases at V and 2 bases at J, with 14 bases between the two ends. Germline-derived CDR1 and CDR2 are SEHNR and FQNEAQ (reference sequence). The CDR3 sequence is CASSLADSSDAGNTIYF. CDR3 coding DNA: TGTGCCAGCAGCTTAGCGGACAGTTCTGATGCTGGAAACACCATATATTTT.

The V and J genes are TRBV29-1 and TRBJ1-2; D may be TRBD1 (6 bases). V shed 7 bases and J shed 5 bases, with 17 bases lying between them. This CDR3 comprises 13 residues. Germline V CDR1 and CDR2: SQVTM, ANQGSEA. The DNA of the CDR3 is TGCAGCGACACTTCCAGGGGAGGGTATGGCTACACCTTC. The encoded protein is CSDTSRGGYGYTF.

The chain employs TRBV6-2 or TRBV6-3 and TRBJ2-7; D might be TRBD1 (5 bases). Germline lookup yields CDR1 MNHEY and CDR2 SVGEGT. The V end was cut by 2 bases, the J end by 0 bases, with 11 bases between. The CDR3 sequence is 15 residues long. Here the CDR3 reads CASSYRAGISYEQYF. CDR3 in DNA: TGTGCCAGCAGTTACAGGGCAGGGATCTCCTACGAGCAGTACTTC.